This T cell receptor (beta chain) was obtained from a study of lymphopenia after photon versus proton radiotherapy. Study-wide findings and caveats: Post-nadir diversity loss with photons came from oligoclonal expansion, particularly CD8+ Temra cells.

From germline, CDR1 is SGHDT and CDR2 YYEEEE. CDR3 length: 14 residues. V dropped 1 base and J dropped 5 bases, with 9 bases sitting between them. As for this clone: Its antigen remains unidentified.

This table comes from immunoSEQ multiplex PCR, and its TCRdb copy is limited to in-frame clones, with some not included. The sample records about 18,000 clones, more than 85% being singletons. Here the sequenced sample was peripheral blood, taken from a patient treated with photon-based radiotherapy. This sequence joins TRBV5-6 and TRBJ2-2; TRBD2 might be the D (5 bases). This clonotype was sampled from a woman between 40 and 55 years old with cholangiocarcinoma. The CDR3 spells CASSLMGGTGELFF. In nucleotides, the CDR3 is TGTGCCAGCAGCTTGATGGGCGGGACCGGGGAGCTGTTTTTT.